This TCR beta chain originates from a study of blood T cells in healthy people across ages. Whole-study findings and limits: Naive T cell percentage showed a strong correlation with the diversity of TCR beta.

As to this clonotype: Its matching antigen is unknown.

The ends were cut back, 7 bases at V and 2 bases at J, with 14 bases in the middle. CDR1 is DFQATT and CDR2 is SNEGSKA in the germline V gene (reference sequence). The CDR3 consists of 13 residues. Primed by a sample-barcoded 5' primer and a J-beta primer mix, a second PCR proceeded for roughly 7 to 12 cycles. Each cDNA molecule carried a tag from a template-switch adaptor that contained 12 random nucleotides. TCRdb itself ran the 5' RACE reads through MiXCR, one entry per CDR3 protein. Among about a million distinct CDR3 sequences listed, roughly two fifths were seen once. They isolated at least 6 million PBMCs from each sample.

Sequenced material: blood. The chain carries TRBV20-1 and TRBJ2-5; D is unresolved. The sequence came from a man aged 18 to 29 in good health. The CDR3 loop is CSGFLGRQETQYF. Here the CDR3 DNA reads TGCAGTGGGTTTTTGGGCAGACAAGAGACCCAGTACTTC.